The text below deals with one TCR beta chain. Its antigen is as yet unknown. Amplification targeted TCR beta CDR3 regions from RNA transcripts. HTBI primers were the set used in a first-round RT-PCR of the TCR CDR3. TCRdb re-analysed the multiplex PCR reads in MiXCR, keeping a single row per CDR3 protein. The sample yields 600,000 to 900,000 distinct CDR3 sequences, roughly 15% seen once. The data belong to a study of T cells in Graves' hyperthyroidism and ophthalmopathy. The study based diagnoses on clinical symptoms, serum thyroxine and TRAb, thyroid ultrasound and orbital computed tomography. Germline V CDR1 and CDR2: SGHAT, FQNNGV. CDR3 length equals 20 residues. V lost 6 bases, J lost 0 bases, and 15 bases stayed unmatched. Notes on the study in general: Within blood appeared most thyroid clonotypes that had expanded above 0.001.

This TCR was sampled from a young man with Graves' hyperthyroidism. The sequenced sample consisted of blood. This chain uses TRBV11-2 with TRBJ2-6; 9 bases agree with TRBD1. CDR3 protein: CASRRWGQGRKYSGANVLTF. The CDR3 DNA reads as TGTGCCAGCAGGAGGTGGGGACAGGGTCGGAAATACTCTGGGGCCAACGTCCTGACTTTC.